Listed here are 26 T cell receptor beta chains from one sample, sequenced in a study of low-dose radiotherapy and immunotherapy resistance in tumors. TRAV and TRBV primers primed cDNA for both TCRalpha and TCRbeta. TCR amplification ran 15 to 25 PCR cycles using constant-region and V-primer adapter primers. Via MiXCR, TCRdb re-called the reads, giving one row per CDR3 protein. The sample holds about 100,000 distinct CDR3 sequences; around 20% are singletons and the top ten take about 4%. This sample's time point: after trial treatment. Treatment indicated: LDRT plus nivolumab, ipilimumab, low-dose cyclophosphamide and aspirin (RACIN trial). This specimen was PBMCs, taken after low-dose radiotherapy plus immunotherapy. The source of these receptors is a male donor with prostate cancer.

The gene calls are TRBV20-1 and TRBJ2-7; tentatively, D is TRBD2 (6 bases). This CDR3 contains 14 residues. Germline CDR1 and CDR2: DFQATT and SNEGSKA (reference sequence). The V end was cut by 6 bases, the J end by 3 bases, with 18 bases between. CDR3 amino acids: CSARGGAQSYEQYF. The CDR3 coding sequence is TGCAGTGCGCGGGGCGGGGCCCAGAGCTACGAGCAGTACTTC.

CDR3 protein: CAWRLGTGSSGNQPQHF. DNA of the CDR3: TGTGCCTGGAGACTAGGGACAGGGTCTAGTGGCAATCAGCCCCAGCATTTT. The gene calls are TRBV30 and TRBJ1-5; the match to TRBD1 covers 9 bases. Trimming cost V 3 bases and J 2 bases; bases outside gene matches: 11. Per germline, CDR1 GTSNPN and CDR2 SVGIG (reference sequence). There are 17 residues in the CDR3.

This clonotype was counted ten times or more. The gene calls are TRBV2 and TRBJ2-2; D unresolved. The CDR3 runs 14 residues. Germline V gene data show CDR1 as SNHLY and CDR2 as FYNNEI. V lost 6 bases and J lost 1, with 9 bases in between. The CDR3 spells CASSWAVNTGELFF. The CDR3 nucleotides are TGTGCCAGCAGCTGGGCAGTGAACACCGGGGAGCTGTTTTTT.

This clonotype was picked up many times. J is TRBJ2-7 and V is TRBV30; D is undetermined. Germline-derived CDR1 and CDR2 are GTSNPN and SVGIG (reference sequence). The CDR3 is 15 amino acids. V was pared by 1 base and J by 7 bases, with 20 bases between. CDR3 in amino acids: CAWSGGSVVSREQYF. The CDR3 DNA reads as TGTGCCTGGAGTGGTGGGTCGGTAGTTTCGAGGGAGCAGTACTTC.

This clonotype appeared many times. The genes are TRBV7-6 and TRBJ2-7, with TRBD2 as a possible D gene (5 bases). The CDR3 contains 15 residues. Trimming removed 1 base at V and 2 bases at J, with 12 bases between. The germline V gene has CDR1 SGHVS and CDR2 FNYEAQ. The CDR3 protein is CASSLDSSGAYEQYF. The CDR3 DNA follows: TGTGCCAGCAGCTTAGATTCCAGCGGTGCCTACGAGCAGTACTTC.

This clonotype was detected ten times or more. This chain uses TRBV7-2 with TRBJ2-1; D might be TRBD1 (5 bases). With 1 base removed from V and 5 bases from J, the gap between germline ends came to 12 bases. The CDR3 loop spans 15 amino acids. Per germline, CDR1 SGHTA and CDR2 FQGNSA. The CDR3 nucleotides are TGTGCCAGCAGCTTAGTAACCCTAGGGGACAATGAGCAGTTCTTC. It encodes CASSLVTLGDNEQFF.

Many counts were recorded for this clonotype. V gene TRBV10-3 combines with J gene TRBJ2-5; 8 bases line up with TRBD2. The length of the CDR3 is 14 residues. The V gene's germline CDR1 is ENHRY and CDR2 SYGVKD. Unmatched junction bases numbered 8, after V lost 6 bases and J lost 5 bases. CDR3 nucleotides: TGTGCCATCAGAGGTAGCGGGAATTCGGAGACCCAGTACTTC. This gives the protein CAIRGSGNSETQYF.

The sample holds many counts of this clonotype. The chain carries TRBV12-3 or TRBV12-4 and TRBJ2-7; D is ambiguous. Trimming stripped 8 bases from V and 7 bases from J, with 15 bases between. The CDR3 is made up of 12 amino acids. The CDR3 region is CASSFLPGEQYF. As DNA, the CDR3 is TGTGCCAGCTCCTTTCTTCCGGGTGAGCAGTACTTC.

Ten or more counts support this clonotype. This CDR3 reads CASSFEDRGNTIYF. CDR3 bases: TGTGCCAGCAGTTTCGAGGACAGGGGAAACACCATATATTTT. This rearrangement joins TRBV12-3 or TRBV12-4 to TRBJ1-3, with 7 bases fitting TRBD1. The CDR3 spans 14 residues. V dropped 3 bases and J dropped 4; count of bases not matched to a gene: 3.

This clonotype appeared many times. V and J are TRBV7-6 and TRBJ2-1; TRBD2 is a possible D gene (5 bases). V shed 2 bases and J shed 8 bases, with 16 bases lying between them. The CDR3 extends over 15 amino acids. From germline, CDR1 is SGHVS and CDR2 FNYEAQ. This CDR3 reads CASSLTSSRVHEQFF. The CDR3 region has the DNA TGTGCCAGCAGCTTAACTAGTTCGAGGGTGCATGAGCAGTTCTTC.

This clonotype was observed at least ten times. The CDR3 reads CASSLVGANEQFF. In DNA, the CDR3 is TGTGCCAGCAGCTTAGTTGGGGCCAATGAGCAGTTCTTC. The rearrangement links TRBV7-2 to TRBJ2-1; tentatively, D is TRBD1 (5 bases). CDR1 SGHTA and CDR2 FQGNSA come from the germline V gene. V was pared by 1 base and J by 6 bases, with 7 bases between. The CDR3 sequence is 13 residues long.

This clonotype was seen at least ten times. CDR3 protein: CASSFTSGTDTQYF. The CDR3 DNA follows: TGTGCCAGCAGCTTTACTAGCGGCACAGATACGCAGTATTTT. The chain employs TRBV7-2 and TRBJ2-3; 7 positions match TRBD2. The length of the CDR3 is 14 residues. With V trimmed by 3 bases and J by 1 base, 1 base remained unmatched. The germline gives CDR1 SGHTA, CDR2 FQGNSA.

Notes on this clonotype: It is likely a read error: a sequence one base away is far more abundant. This chain connects TRBV6-1 to TRBJ2-1; tentatively, D is TRBD1 or TRBD2 (5 bases each). The CDR3 has 16 residues. The germline gives CDR1 MNHNS, CDR2 SASEGT. This chain's CDR3 is CAGSPEGVGAYNEQFF. In DNA, the CDR3 is TGTGCCGGCAGTCCGGAAGGGGTCGGGGCCTACAATGAGCAGTTCTTC.

This clonotype occurred many times. This chain connects TRBV7-6 to TRBJ1-1; D is undetermined. Germline assignment: CDR1 SGHVS and CDR2 FNYEAQ. This CDR3 spans 15 amino acids. With 6 bases removed from V and 1 base from J, the gap between germline ends came to 15 bases. DNA of the CDR3: TGTGCCAGCAGTCCCAGATCCATTTGGAACACTGAAGCTTTCTTT. It encodes CASSPRSIWNTEAFF.

Notes on this clonotype: An end of the junction differs from the germline gene, which may be a read error. The chain's CDR3 is CASSNARGQDLGF. The CDR3 bases are TGTGCCAGCAGCAACGCCCGAGGACAGGACCTAGGTTTC. The chain is built from TRBV11-2 and TRBJ2-5; 7 bases fit TRBD1. The CDR3 spans 13 residues. CDR1 SGHAT and CDR2 FQNNGV come from the germline V gene.

The chain employs TRBV7-3 and TRBJ2-3; 9 nucleotides line up with TRBD2. The CDR3 runs 16 residues. The trim removed 7 bases at V and 0 bases at J, leaving 8 bases unmatched. The germline gives CDR1 SGHTA, CDR2 FQGTGA. The CDR3 loop reads CASTQAGGLSTDTQYF. As DNA, the CDR3 is TGTGCCAGCACCCAAGCGGGGGGCCTTAGCACAGATACGCAGTATTTT. The variable domain in full, with the rest retrieved from reference TRBV7-3 and TRBJ2-3, is GAGVSQTPSNKVTEKGKYVELRCDPISGHTALYWYRQSLGQGPEFLIYFQGTGAADDSGLPNDRFFAVRPEGSVSTLKIQRTERGDSAVYLCASTQAGGLSTDTQYFGPGTRLTVL.

This clonotype showed up many times. J is TRBJ2-2 and V is TRBV20-1; D is perhaps TRBD1 or TRBD2 (5 bases each). Deletions cut 6 bases from V and 2 bases from J, with 13 bases between. The germline V gene encodes CDR1 DFQATT and CDR2 SNEGSKA (reference sequence). The CDR3 runs to 14 residues. For the CDR3, the DNA is TGCAGTGCCCTCATGGGGGTTAACACCGGGGAGCTGTTTTTT. As protein: CSALMGVNTGELFF.

This clonotype was seen many times. The chain joins TRBV6-2 or TRBV6-3 to TRBJ1-1, with 7 positions matching TRBD1. The trim removed 1 base at V and 2 bases at J, leaving 4 bases unmatched. Germline V gene lookup returns CDR1 MNHEY and CDR2 SVGEGT. This CDR3 comprises 15 residues. CDR3 sequence (DNA): TGTGCCAGCAGTTACTGGGACAGCGTTAACACTGAAGCTTTCTTT. This translates into CASSYWDSVNTEAFF.

The rearrangement uses TRBV2 and TRBJ1-4, with D possibly TRBD1 on 5 matching bases. The V end lost 6 bases, the J end lost 3 bases, and 14 bases lay between the germline ends. Germline V gene data show CDR1 as SNHLY and CDR2 as FYNNEI. The CDR3 sequence is 15 residues long. CDR3 in DNA: TGTGCCAGCAGGCCCCGTTGGGACGCTAATGAAAAACTGTTTTTT. Its translation: CASRPRWDANEKLFF.

This clonotype was picked up many times. The gene calls are TRBV30 and TRBJ2-5, with unresolved D. Deletions cut 0 bases from V and 0 bases from J, with 5 bases between. The V gene's germline CDR1 is GTSNPN and CDR2 SVGIG (reference sequence). The CDR3 has 13 amino acids. CDR3 coding DNA: TGTGCCTGGAGTGTCAGCCACCAAGAGACCCAGTACTTC. As protein: CAWSVSHQETQYF.

This clonotype was seen many times. This rearrangement joins TRBV27 to TRBJ2-5; a possible D gene is TRBD1 (8 bases). The germline V and J ends were trimmed by 5 bases and 5 bases, with 12 bases remaining between them. The V gene's germline CDR1 is MNHEY and CDR2 SMNVEV (reference sequence). This CDR3 spans 13 amino acids. The CDR3 protein is CASSHRGGETQYF. The CDR3 DNA is TGTGCCAGCAGTCACAGGGGGGGGGAGACCCAGTACTTC.

In this sample, this clonotype turned up once. This likely reflects a read error, since a far larger clone is one base away. This chain connects TRBV6-1 to TRBJ2-5, with D perhaps TRBD2 (5 bases). The CDR3 has 15 amino acids. From germline, CDR1 is MNHNS and CDR2 SASEGT. Trimming stripped 1 base from V and 11 bases from J, with 20 bases between. CDR3 nucleotide sequence: TGTGCCAGCAGTGAAGGACTACCAAGAGACAATGAGCAGTACTTC. The encoded protein is CASSEGLPRDNEQYF.

This clonotype was found many times. J is TRBJ1-5 and V is TRBV5-1, with 7 bases matching TRBD1. The J segment lost 5 bases and the V segment lost 0 bases, leaving 2 bases of the junction unmatched. CDR3 length: 14 residues. Germline CDR1 is SGHRS and CDR2 is YFSETQ. CDR3 bases: TGCGCCAGCAGCTTGGGAGGGGGCGATCAGCCCCAGCATTTT. It encodes CASSLGGGDQPQHF.

This clonotype was observed at least ten times. V and J are TRBV30 and TRBJ2-5; no definite D call. CDR1 and CDR2 (germline): GTSNPN, SVGIG (reference sequence). V was clipped by 3 bases and J by 1 base, with 12 bases between them. The CDR3 sequence is 14 residues long. In nucleotides, the CDR3 is TGTGCCTGGAGGGTCTTGGGTAGCCAAGAGACCCAGTACTTC. Residues: CAWRVLGSQETQYF.

There are many counts of this clonotype. The chain links TRBV12-5 to TRBJ2-7; 8 nucleotides align to TRBD1. This CDR3 has 14 residues. V shed 1 base and J 4 bases; nucleotides not matched to a gene: 3. In germline, CDR1 is LGHNT, CDR2 FRNRAP. CDR3 loop: CASGLGGQGYEQYF. The CDR3 nucleotides read TGTGCTAGTGGTTTGGGTGGACAGGGTTACGAGCAGTACTTC.

The chain has TRBV5-1 and TRBJ2-7, with TRBD1 identical over 9 bases. Trimming removed 0 bases from V and 5 bases from J; junction bases left unmatched: 18. The V gene's germline CDR1 is SGHRS and CDR2 YFSETQ. This CDR3 has 19 residues. CDR3 region: CASSLALHFRGQGLNEQYF. The CDR3 DNA reads TGCGCCAGCAGCTTGGCTTTACACTTCCGGGGACAGGGTTTGAACGAGCAGTACTTC.